The 17 T cell receptor beta chains below come from one sample, sequenced in a study of T cells after yellow fever vaccination. Each CDR3 protein is one row after TCRdb ran MiXCR on the 5' RACE reads. Here the sample spans around 250,000 distinct CDR3 sequences, 6.5% to 8.5% being singletons. The sample here was CD4+ T cells sorted from PBMCs, taken 15 days after the yellow fever booster vaccination. Every receptor here comes from a man aged 30-40 years who received the YFV17D yellow fever vaccine.

This clonotype has only a few counts. V and J are TRBV20-1 and TRBJ1-1, with D unresolved. CDR3 size: 15 residues. V lost 0 bases, J lost 0 bases, and 11 bases lay in between. The germline V gene has CDR1 DFQATT and CDR2 SNEGSKA (reference sequence). The CDR3 protein is CSARDLDRLNTEAFF. In nucleotides, the CDR3 is TGCAGTGCTAGAGATTTAGATCGGCTGAACACTGAAGCTTTCTTT.

There are a few counts of this clonotype. The chain employs TRBV5-4 and TRBJ2-7, with TRBD2 matching 8 bases. Germline V gene lookup returns CDR1 SGHNT and CDR2 YYREEE (reference sequence). CDR3 length: 12 residues. The V segment lost 3 bases and the J segment 5 bases; nucleotides outside the gene matches: 1. The CDR3 nucleotides read TGTGCCAGCAGCTCGACTAGCGACGAGCAGTACTTC. Amino acids: CASSSTSDEQYF.

This clonotype was counted many times. In DNA, the CDR3 is TGCAGCGTTCCTCGGGACAACTCCTACAATGAGCAGTTCTTC. Its protein is CSVPRDNSYNEQFF. The genes are TRBV29-1 and TRBJ2-1; possible D gene TRBD1, 6 bases. Germline assignment: CDR1 SQVTM and CDR2 ANQGSEA. V was trimmed by 5 bases and J by 0 bases, leaving 11 bases between them. The CDR3 is made up of 14 amino acids.

There are many counts of this clonotype. This rearrangement joins TRBV5-1 to TRBJ2-5; TRBD1 matches 8 bases. The CDR3 has 15 residues. V gave up 2 bases and J gave up 5 bases; unmatched junction bases: 8. Germline lookup yields CDR1 SGHRS and CDR2 YFSETQ. The CDR3 spells CASSFTPGQVETQYF. The CDR3 DNA follows: TGCGCCAGCAGCTTTACCCCGGGACAGGTGGAGACCCAGTACTTC.

V usage is TRBV20-1 and J usage is TRBJ1-1, with D perhaps matching TRBD1 (5 bases). The CDR3 spans 13 residues. The V end lost 8 bases, the J end lost 5 bases, and 18 bases lay between the germline ends. The germline CDR1 and CDR2 sequences are DFQATT and SNEGSKA (reference sequence). In DNA, the CDR3 is TGCAGTCCTTCCCTAGGGGCGGGGACTGAAGCTTTCTTT. Its translation is CSPSLGAGTEAFF.

This clonotype was seen a few times. The genes are TRBV20-1 and TRBJ2-7, with D possibly called TRBD1 or TRBD2 (5 bases each). This CDR3 has 15 amino acids. The V gene lost 2 bases and the J gene lost 0 bases, with 14 bases spanning the gap. Per the germline V gene, CDR1 is DFQATT and CDR2 is SNEGSKA (reference sequence). CDR3 in amino acids: CSARLRDEPSYEQYF. The CDR3 DNA sequence: TGCAGTGCTAGACTCCGGGACGAACCCTCCTACGAGCAGTACTTC.

This clonotype came up a few times. In DNA, the CDR3 is TGTGCCAGCACCCCAACAGGGTCAGAGAGCACCATATATTTT. It yields the protein CASTPTGSESTIYF. The chain combines TRBV6-5 with TRBJ1-3, with a weak D call TRBD1 (6 bases). Germline loops: CDR1 MNHEY, CDR2 SVGAGI. V lost 7 bases and J lost 9, with 19 bases in between. The CDR3 is 14 amino acids.

This chain joins TRBV11-2 and TRBJ1-1; D not resolved. CDR1 is SGHAT and CDR2 is FQNNGV in the germline V gene. V gave up 3 bases and J gave up 4 bases, with 9 bases separating them. The CDR3 runs to 13 residues. The CDR3 sequence: CASSLQATTEAFF. CDR3 in DNA: TGTGCCAGCAGCTTGCAGGCTACCACTGAAGCTTTCTTT.

The chain recombines TRBV14 with TRBJ2-4; 14 bases agree with TRBD2. V was clipped by 4 bases and J by 1 base; unmatched bases: 0. There are 16 residues in the CDR3. Germline V gene data show CDR1 as SGHDN and CDR2 as FVKESK. In DNA form, the CDR3 reads TGTGCCAGCAGCCGGACTAGCGGGAGGGCCAAAAACATTCAGTACTTC. It specifies CASSRTSGRAKNIQYF.

For the CDR3, the DNA is TGTGCCAGCAGTTCGGTTAATTTCCTAAACAATGAGCAGTTCTTC. This translates into CASSSVNFLNNEQFF. The V call is TRBV6-2 or TRBV6-3, the J call TRBJ2-1; D is unclear. Germline CDR1 reads MNHEY; CDR2 reads SVGEGT. Trimming took off 4 bases at V and 5 bases at J, with 15 bases between the two ends. This CDR3 region has 15 residues.

This clonotype was recorded many times. Here the CDR3 omits its conserved ending phenylalanine or tryptophan, so a read error is the likely source. The limits of the CDR3 on the DNA are not certain, so only TCRdb's listed CDR3 is given. The V gene is TRBV6-2 or TRBV6-3, the J gene TRBJ1-2. CDR1 and CDR2 (germline): MNHEY, SVGEGT. A total of 14 residues make up the CDR3, ends included. The CDR3 here is CASNEGSSRRLDFV.

This clonotype was found many times. The V call is TRBV20-1, the J call TRBJ2-1; TRBD1 or TRBD2 may be the D gene (5 bases each). Trimming pared 2 bases from V and 8 bases from J, leaving 13 bases between. In germline, CDR1 is DFQATT, CDR2 SNEGSKA (reference sequence). The CDR3 is 13 residues long. The DNA for the CDR3 is TGCAGTGCTAGACATGGGACCGCTGATGAGCAGTTCTTC. Translating it yields CSARHGTADEQFF.

This clonotype was counted a few times. The chain joins TRBV5-6 to TRBJ2-5; D possibly matches TRBD1 or TRBD2 (5 bases each). With 4 bases removed from V and 4 bases from J, the gap between germline ends came to 14 bases. Germline-derived CDR1 and CDR2 are SGHDT and YYEEEE. The CDR3 loop spans 14 amino acids. The CDR3 DNA reads TGTGCCAGCAGCAGAAGGGACGAGCGAGAGACCCAGTACTTC. The encoded protein is CASSRRDERETQYF.

This chain uses TRBV7-9 with TRBJ2-4, with a tentative D call TRBD1 (6 bases). Trimming left V 3 bases short and J 8 bases short, with 14 bases between. This CDR3 comprises 14 residues. Germline CDR1 is SEHNR and CDR2 is FQNEAQ (reference sequence). The CDR3 sequence: CASSFQGLWDIQYF. The CDR3 DNA reads TGTGCCAGCAGCTTTCAGGGGTTGTGGGACATTCAGTACTTC.

This clonotype appeared many times. The rearrangement joins TRBV5-1 to TRBJ2-7, with TRBD1 as a possible D gene (5 bases). CDR1 is SGHRS and CDR2 is YFSETQ in the germline V gene. This CDR3 comprises 17 residues. Trimming stripped 0 bases from V and 2 bases from J, with 18 bases between. The chain's CDR3 is CASSLGGLTARTYEQYF. DNA for the CDR3: TGCGCCAGCAGCTTGGGGGGTTTGACAGCCAGGACCTACGAGCAGTACTTC.

There are many counts of this clonotype. The chain links TRBV10-3 to TRBJ2-1; 8 bases align to TRBD2. In germline, CDR1 is ENHRY, CDR2 SYGVKD. The CDR3 length is 16 residues. After removal of 3 bases from V and 5 bases from J, the junction contained 9 bases not matched to a gene. The DNA for the CDR3 is TGTGCCATCAGTGAATATCGGGAGGGCTATAACAATGAGCAGTTCTTC. Its protein is CAISEYREGYNNEQFF.

The genes are TRBV9 and TRBJ2-7; D might be TRBD1 (6 bases). The CDR3 sequence is 16 residues long. V shed 7 bases and J shed 2 bases, with 22 bases lying between them. The V gene's germline CDR1 is SGDLS and CDR2 YYNGEE. CDR3 amino acids: CASAGDGEQGTYEQYF. CDR3 sequence (DNA): TGTGCCAGCGCTGGGGATGGGGAACAGGGAACCTACGAGCAGTACTTC.